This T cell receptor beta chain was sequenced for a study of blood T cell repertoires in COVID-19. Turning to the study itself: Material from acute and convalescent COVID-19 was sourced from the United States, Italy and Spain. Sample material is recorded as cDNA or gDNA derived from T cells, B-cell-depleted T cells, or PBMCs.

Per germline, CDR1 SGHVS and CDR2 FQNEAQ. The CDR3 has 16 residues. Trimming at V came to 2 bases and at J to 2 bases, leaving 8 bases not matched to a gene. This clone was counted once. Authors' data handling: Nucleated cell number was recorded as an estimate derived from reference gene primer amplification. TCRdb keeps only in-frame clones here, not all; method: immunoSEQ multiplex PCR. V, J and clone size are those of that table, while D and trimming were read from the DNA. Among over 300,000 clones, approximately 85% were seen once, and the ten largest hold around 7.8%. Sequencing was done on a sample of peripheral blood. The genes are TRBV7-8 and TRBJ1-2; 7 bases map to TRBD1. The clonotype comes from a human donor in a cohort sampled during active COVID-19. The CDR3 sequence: CASSLRETGLNYGYTF. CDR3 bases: TGTGCCAGCAGCTTAAGGGAGACAGGGCTAAACTATGGCTACACCTTC. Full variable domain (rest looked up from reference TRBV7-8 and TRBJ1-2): GAGVSQSPRYKVAKRGQDVALRCDPISGHVSLFWYQQALGQGPEFLTYFQNEAQLDKSGLPSDRFFAERPEGSVSTLKIQRTQQEDSAVYLCASSLRETGLNYGYTFGSGTRLTVV.